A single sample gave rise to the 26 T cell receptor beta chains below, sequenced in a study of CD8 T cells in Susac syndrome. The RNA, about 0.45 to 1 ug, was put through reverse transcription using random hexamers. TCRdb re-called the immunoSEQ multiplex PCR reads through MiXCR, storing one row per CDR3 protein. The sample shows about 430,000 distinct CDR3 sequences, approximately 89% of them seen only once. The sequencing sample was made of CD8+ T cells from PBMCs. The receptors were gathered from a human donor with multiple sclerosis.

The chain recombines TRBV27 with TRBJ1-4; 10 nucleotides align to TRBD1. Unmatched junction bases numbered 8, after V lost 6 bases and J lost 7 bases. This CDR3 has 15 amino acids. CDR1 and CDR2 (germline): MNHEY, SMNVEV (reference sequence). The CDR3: CASSHIDRGREKLFF. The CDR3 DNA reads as TGTGCCAGCAGCCACATTGACAGGGGGCGTGAAAAACTGTTTTTT.

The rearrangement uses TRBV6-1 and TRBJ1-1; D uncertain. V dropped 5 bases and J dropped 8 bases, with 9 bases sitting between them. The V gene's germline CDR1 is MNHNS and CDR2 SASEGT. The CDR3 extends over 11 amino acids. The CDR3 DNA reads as TGTGCCAGCAGTTTTTTGGGGGAAGCTTTCTTT. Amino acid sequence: CASSFLGEAFF.

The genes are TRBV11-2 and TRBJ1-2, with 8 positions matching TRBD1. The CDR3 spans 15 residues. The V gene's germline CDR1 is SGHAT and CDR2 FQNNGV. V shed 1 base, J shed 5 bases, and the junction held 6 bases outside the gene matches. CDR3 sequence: CASSLADRAGYGYTF. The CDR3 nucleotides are TGTGCCAGCAGCTTAGCGGACAGGGCGGGATATGGCTACACCTTC.

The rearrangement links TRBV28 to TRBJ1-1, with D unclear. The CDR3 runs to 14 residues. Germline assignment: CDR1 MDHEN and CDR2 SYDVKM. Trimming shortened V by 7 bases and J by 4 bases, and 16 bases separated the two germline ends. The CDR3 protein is CASIPRGYPTEAFF. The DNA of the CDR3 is TGTGCCAGCATCCCGAGAGGTTATCCCACTGAAGCTTTCTTT.

The DNA of the CDR3 is TGTGCCAGCAGCCTTCACAGTCCTCCACGGGAAGCTTTCTTT. It translates to CASSLHSPPREAFF. This chain links TRBV11-2 with TRBJ1-1; unclear D gene. Deletions cut 5 bases from V and 8 bases from J, with 18 bases between. CDR1 is SGHAT and CDR2 is FQNNGV in the germline V gene. There are 14 residues in the CDR3. Using reference TRBV11-2 and TRBJ1-1 for the parts outside the CDR3, the full variable domain is EAGVAQSPRYKIIEKRQSVAFWCNPISGHATLYWYQQILGQGPKLLIQFQNNGVVDDSQLPKDRFSAERLKGVDSTLKIQPAKLEDSAVYLCASSLHSPPREAFFGQGTRLTVV.

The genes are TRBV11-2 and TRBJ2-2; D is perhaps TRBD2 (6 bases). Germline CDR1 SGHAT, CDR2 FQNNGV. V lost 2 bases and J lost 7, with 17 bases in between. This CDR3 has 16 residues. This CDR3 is CASSLYPGATYGELFF. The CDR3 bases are TGTGCCAGCAGCTTATATCCGGGAGCCACTTACGGGGAGCTGTTTTTT.

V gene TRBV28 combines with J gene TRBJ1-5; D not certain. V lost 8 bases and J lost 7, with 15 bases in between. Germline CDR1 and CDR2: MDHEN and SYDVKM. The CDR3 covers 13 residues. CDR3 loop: CASGVGWGQPQHF. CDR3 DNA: TGTGCCAGCGGGGTGGGGTGGGGACAGCCCCAGCATTTT.

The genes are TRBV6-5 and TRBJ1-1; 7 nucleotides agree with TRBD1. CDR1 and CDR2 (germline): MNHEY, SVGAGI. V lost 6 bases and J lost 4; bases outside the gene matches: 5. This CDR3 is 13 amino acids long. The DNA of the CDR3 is TGTGCCAGCAGGGTCCCAGGGGGCACTGAAGCTTTCTTT. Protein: CASRVPGGTEAFF.

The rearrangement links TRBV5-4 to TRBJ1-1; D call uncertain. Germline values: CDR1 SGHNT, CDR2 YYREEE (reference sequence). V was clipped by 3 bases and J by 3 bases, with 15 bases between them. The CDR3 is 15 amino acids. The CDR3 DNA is TGTGCCAGCAGCTCCTCTGGACGTTTGGACACTGAAGCTTTCTTT. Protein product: CASSSSGRLDTEAFF.

The CDR3 DNA reads TGTGCCATCAGTGAGGCAGGCTCTGGAAACACCATATATTTT. Its protein is CAISEAGSGNTIYF. The chain recombines TRBV10-3 with TRBJ1-3, with D unresolved. Trimming pared 2 bases from V and 0 bases from J, leaving 5 bases between. Germline V gives CDR1 ENHRY, CDR2 SYGVKD. The CDR3 contains 14 residues.

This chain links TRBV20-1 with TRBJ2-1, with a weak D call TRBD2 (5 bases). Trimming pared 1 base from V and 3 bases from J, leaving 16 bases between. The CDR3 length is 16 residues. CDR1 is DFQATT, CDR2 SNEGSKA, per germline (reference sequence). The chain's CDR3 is CSARGEGAEIYNEQFF. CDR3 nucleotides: TGCAGTGCTAGAGGGGAAGGAGCGGAGATCTACAATGAGCAGTTCTTC.

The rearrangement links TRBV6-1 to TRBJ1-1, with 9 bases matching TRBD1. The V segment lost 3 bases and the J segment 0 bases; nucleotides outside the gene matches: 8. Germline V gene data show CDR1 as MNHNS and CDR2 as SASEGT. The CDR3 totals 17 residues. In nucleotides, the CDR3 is TGTGCCAGCAGTGAGCTTCCGGGACAGGGCCTGAACACTGAAGCTTTCTTT. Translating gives CASSELPGQGLNTEAFF.

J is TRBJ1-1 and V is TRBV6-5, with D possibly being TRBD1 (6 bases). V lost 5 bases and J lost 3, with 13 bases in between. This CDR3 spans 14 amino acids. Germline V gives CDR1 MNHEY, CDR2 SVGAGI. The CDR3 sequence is CASSPKDSYTEAFF. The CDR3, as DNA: TGTGCCAGCAGTCCTAAGGACAGCTACACTGAAGCTTTCTTT.

This CDR3 is CASSLAGYTGELFF. The CDR3 bases are TGCGCCAGCAGCCTCGCGGGCTACACCGGGGAGCTGTTTTTT. The V and J genes are TRBV4-1 and TRBJ2-2, with a tentative D call TRBD2 (5 bases). Germline V gives CDR1 MGHRA, CDR2 YSYEKL. Between the trimmed V and J ends, which lost 4 bases and 3 bases, there was a span of 9 bases. The CDR3 is 14 amino acids.

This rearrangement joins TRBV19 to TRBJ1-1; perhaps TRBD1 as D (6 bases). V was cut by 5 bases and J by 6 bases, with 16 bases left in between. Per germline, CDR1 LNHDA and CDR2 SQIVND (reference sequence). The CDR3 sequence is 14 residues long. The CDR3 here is CASSAQGGVSEAFF. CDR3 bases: TGTGCCAGTAGTGCACAGGGTGGAGTCTCTGAAGCTTTCTTT.

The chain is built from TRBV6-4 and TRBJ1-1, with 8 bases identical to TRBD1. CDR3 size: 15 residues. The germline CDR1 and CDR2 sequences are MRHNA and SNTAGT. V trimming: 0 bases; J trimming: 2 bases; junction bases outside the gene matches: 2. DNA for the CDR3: TGTGCCAGCAGTGACTCCGACAGGGGAAACACTGAAGCTTTCTTT. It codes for CASSDSDRGNTEAFF.

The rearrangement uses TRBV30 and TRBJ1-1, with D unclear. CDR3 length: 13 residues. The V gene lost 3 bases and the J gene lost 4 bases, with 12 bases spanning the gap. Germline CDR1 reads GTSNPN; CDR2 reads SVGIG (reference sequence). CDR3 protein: CAWRGWDRTEAFF. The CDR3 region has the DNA TGTGCCTGGAGAGGTTGGGATCGCACTGAAGCTTTCTTT.

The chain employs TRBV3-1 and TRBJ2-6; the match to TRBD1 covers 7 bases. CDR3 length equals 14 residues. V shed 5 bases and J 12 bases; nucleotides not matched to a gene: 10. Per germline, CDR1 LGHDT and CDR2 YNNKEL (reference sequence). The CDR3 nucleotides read TGTGCCAGCAGCATTGGGACAGATCCCGGCGTCCTGACTTTC. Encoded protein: CASSIGTDPGVLTF.

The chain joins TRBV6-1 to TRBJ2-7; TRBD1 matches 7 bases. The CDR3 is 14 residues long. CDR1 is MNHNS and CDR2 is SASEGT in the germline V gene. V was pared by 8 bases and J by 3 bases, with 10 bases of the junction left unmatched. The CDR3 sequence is CASGHRDSFYEQYF. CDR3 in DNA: TGTGCCAGCGGCCACCGGGACAGCTTCTACGAGCAGTACTTC.

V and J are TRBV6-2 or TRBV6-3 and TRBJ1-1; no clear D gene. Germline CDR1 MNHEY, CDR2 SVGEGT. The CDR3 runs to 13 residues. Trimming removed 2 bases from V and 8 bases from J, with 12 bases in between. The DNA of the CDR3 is TGTGCCAGCAGTTACGTGGAGTCCCGAGAAGCTTTCTTT. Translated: CASSYVESREAFF.

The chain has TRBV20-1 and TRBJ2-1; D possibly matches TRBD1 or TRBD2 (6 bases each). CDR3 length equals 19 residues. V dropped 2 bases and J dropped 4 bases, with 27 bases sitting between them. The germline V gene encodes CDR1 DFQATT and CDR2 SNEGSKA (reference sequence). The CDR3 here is CSARSGLRDPGGLYNEQFF. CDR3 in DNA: TGCAGTGCTAGAAGCGGGCTCAGGGATCCTGGGGGGCTATACAATGAGCAGTTCTTC.

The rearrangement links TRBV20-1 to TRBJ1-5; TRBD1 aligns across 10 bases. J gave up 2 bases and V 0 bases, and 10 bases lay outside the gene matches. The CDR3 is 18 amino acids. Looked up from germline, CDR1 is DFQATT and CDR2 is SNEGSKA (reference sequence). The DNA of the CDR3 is TGCAGTGCTAGAGAAGGGACAGGGGAAGAGAAAGGCAATCAGCCCCAGCATTTT. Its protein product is CSAREGTGEEKGNQPQHF.

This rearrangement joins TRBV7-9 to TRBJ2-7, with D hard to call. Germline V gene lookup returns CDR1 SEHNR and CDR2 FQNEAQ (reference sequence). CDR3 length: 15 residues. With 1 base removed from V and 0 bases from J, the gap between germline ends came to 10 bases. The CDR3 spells CASSLGAVHSYEQYF. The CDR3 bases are TGTGCCAGCAGCTTAGGGGCGGTCCACTCCTACGAGCAGTACTTC.

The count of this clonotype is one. The CDR3 bases are TGCGCCAGCAAGATCGGGGAGAGCTCTGGAAACACCATATATTTT. Amino acids: CASKIGESSGNTIYF. The chain has TRBV5-1 and TRBJ1-3, with no clear D. This CDR3 contains 15 residues. V lost 6 bases to trimming and J lost 0 bases, with 13 bases between them. Looked up from germline, CDR1 is SGHRS and CDR2 is YFSETQ.

This chain's CDR3 is CASSLWTVQETQYF. As DNA, the CDR3 is TGTGCCAGCAGCTTGTGGACAGTCCAAGAGACCCAGTACTTC. The genes are TRBV5-6 and TRBJ2-5; D might be TRBD1 (6 bases). The CDR3 contains 14 residues. V dropped 1 base and J dropped 1 base, with 8 bases sitting between them. Germline loops: CDR1 SGHDT, CDR2 YYEEEE.

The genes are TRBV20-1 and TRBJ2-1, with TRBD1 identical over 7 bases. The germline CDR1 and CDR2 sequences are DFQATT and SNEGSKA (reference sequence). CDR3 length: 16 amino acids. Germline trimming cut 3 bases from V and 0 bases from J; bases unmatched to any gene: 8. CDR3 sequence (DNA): TGCAGTGCTAGGGACGGGACAGAAAGCTCCTACAATGAGCAGTTCTTC. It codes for CSARDGTESSYNEQFF.